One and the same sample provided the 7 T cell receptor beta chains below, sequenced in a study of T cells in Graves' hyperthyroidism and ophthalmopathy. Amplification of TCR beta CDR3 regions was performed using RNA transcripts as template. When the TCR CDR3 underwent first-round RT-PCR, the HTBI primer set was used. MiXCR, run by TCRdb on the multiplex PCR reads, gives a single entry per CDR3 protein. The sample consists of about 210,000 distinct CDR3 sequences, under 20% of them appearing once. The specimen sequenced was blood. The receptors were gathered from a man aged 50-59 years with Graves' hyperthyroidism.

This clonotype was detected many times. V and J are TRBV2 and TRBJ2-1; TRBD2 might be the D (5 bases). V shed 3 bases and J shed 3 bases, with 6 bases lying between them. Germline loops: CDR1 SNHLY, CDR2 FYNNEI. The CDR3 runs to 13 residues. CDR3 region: CASSERDYNEQFF. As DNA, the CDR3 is TGTGCCAGCAGTGAGAGGGACTACAATGAGCAGTTCTTC. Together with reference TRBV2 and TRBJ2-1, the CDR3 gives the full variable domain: EPEVTQTPSHQVTQMGQEVILRCVPISNHLYFYWYRQILGQKVEFLVSFYNNEISEKSEIFDDQFSVERPDGSNFTLKIRSTKLEDSAMYFCASSERDYNEQFFGPGTRLTVL.

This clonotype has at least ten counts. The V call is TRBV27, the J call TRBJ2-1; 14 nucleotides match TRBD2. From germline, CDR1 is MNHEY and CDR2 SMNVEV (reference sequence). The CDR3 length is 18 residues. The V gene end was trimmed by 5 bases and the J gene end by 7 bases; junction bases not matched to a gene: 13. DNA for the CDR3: TGTGCCAGCAGTCAACATTATACCGGGACTAGCGGGAGTAATGAGCAGTTCTTC. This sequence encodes CASSQHYTGTSGSNEQFF.

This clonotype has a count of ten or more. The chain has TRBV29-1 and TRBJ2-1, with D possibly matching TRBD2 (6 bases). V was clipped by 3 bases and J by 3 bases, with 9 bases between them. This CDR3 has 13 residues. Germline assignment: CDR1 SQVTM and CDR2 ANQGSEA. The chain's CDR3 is CSVELASYNEQFF. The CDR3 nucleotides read TGCAGCGTTGAGCTAGCGAGCTACAATGAGCAGTTCTTC.

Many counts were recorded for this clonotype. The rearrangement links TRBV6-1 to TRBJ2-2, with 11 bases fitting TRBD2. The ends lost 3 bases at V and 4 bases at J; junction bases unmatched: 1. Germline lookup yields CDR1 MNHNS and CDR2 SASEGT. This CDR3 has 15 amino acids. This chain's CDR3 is CASSDSGRATGELFF. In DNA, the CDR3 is TGTGCCAGCAGTGATAGCGGGAGGGCCACCGGGGAGCTGTTTTTT.

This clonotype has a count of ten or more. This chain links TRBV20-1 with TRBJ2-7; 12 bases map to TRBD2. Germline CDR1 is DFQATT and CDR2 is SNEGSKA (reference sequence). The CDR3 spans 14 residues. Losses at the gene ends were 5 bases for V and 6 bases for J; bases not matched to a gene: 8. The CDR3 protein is CSALPGLAGREQYF. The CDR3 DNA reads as TGCAGTGCTCTCCCAGGACTAGCGGGACGCGAGCAGTACTTC.

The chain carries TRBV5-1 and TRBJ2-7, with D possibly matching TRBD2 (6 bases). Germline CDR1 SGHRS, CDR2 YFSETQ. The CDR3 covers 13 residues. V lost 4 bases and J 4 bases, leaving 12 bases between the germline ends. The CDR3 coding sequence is TGCGCCAGCAGCACCGGGACTTATTACGAGCAGTACTTC. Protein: CASSTGTYYEQYF.

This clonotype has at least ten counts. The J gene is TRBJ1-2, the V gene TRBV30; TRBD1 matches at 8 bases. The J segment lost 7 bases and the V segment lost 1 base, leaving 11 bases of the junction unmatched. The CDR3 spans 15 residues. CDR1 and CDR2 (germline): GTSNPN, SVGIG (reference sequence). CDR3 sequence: CAWSARGRGHSGYTF. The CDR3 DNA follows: TGTGCCTGGAGTGCCCGTGGCAGGGGGCATAGTGGCTACACCTTC.